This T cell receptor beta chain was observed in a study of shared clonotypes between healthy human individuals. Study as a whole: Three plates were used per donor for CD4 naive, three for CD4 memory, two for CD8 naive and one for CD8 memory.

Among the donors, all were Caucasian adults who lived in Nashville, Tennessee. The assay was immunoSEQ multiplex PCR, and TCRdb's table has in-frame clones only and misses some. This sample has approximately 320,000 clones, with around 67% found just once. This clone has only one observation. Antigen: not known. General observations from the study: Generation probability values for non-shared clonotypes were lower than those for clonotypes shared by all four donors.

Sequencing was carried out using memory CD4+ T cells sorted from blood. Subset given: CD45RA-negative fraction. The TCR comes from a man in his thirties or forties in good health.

The CDR3 reads CASSIHRENTEAFF. In DNA, the CDR3 is TGTGCCAGTAGTATACACAGGGAGAACACTGAAGCTTTCTTT. The chain is built from TRBV19 and TRBJ1-1; perhaps TRBD1 as D (6 bases). Trimming removed 2 bases from V and 1 base from J, with 8 bases in between. The germline gives CDR1 LNHDA, CDR2 SQIVND (reference sequence). This CDR3 spans 14 amino acids. Full variable domain (rest looked up from reference TRBV19 and TRBJ1-1): DGGITQSPKYLFRKEGQNVTLSCEQNLNHDAMYWYRQDPGQGLRLIYYSQIVNDFQKGDIAEGYSVSREKKESFPLTVTSAQKNPTAFYLCASSIHRENTEAFFGQGTRLTVV.